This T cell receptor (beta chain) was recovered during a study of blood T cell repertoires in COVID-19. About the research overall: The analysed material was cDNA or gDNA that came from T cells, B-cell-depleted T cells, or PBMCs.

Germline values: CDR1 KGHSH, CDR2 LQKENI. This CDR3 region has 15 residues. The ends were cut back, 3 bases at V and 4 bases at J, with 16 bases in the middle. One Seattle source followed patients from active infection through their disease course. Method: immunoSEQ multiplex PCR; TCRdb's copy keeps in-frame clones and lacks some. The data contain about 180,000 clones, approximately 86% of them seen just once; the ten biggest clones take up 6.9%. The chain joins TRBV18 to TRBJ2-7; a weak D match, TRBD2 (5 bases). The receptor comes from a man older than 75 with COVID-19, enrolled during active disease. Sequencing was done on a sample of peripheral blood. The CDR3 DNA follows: TGTGCCAGCTCACCTACGGCCCAACCGGGATACGAGCAGTACTTC. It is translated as CASSPTAQPGYEQYF.